The 29 T cell receptor beta chains below come from one sample, sequenced in a study of blood T cell repertoires in COVID-19 (dated by TCRdb to between 2020 and 2021). The library came from the immunoSEQ multiplex PCR assay. Sourced from immuneACCESS, this table was stored by TCRdb with only in-frame sequences that have V and J called. A share of the clones is absent; for the studies checked, an unresolved V gene accounts for under half, and the remainder has no known explanation. The sample records hundreds of thousands of clones, roughly 87% of which are singletons. 2% to 2.5% of the sample is taken by the ten largest. The material sequenced was peripheral blood. All receptors come from a woman between 45 and 60 years old who had recovered from COVID-19.

J is TRBJ2-7 and V is TRBV18; D not certain. The CDR3 has 14 amino acids. Deletions cut 0 bases from V and 3 bases from J, with 9 bases between. Germline V gene data show CDR1 as KGHSH and CDR2 as LQKENI. The CDR3 region has the DNA TGTGCCAGCTCACCACCGGTAGATATCTACGAGCAGTACTTC. It translates to CASSPPVDIYEQYF.

The rearrangement uses TRBV4-2 and TRBJ2-1; 11 bases line up with TRBD2. CDR1 is LGHNA and CDR2 is YNFKEQ in the germline V gene. Trimming cost V 1 base and J 7 bases; bases outside gene matches: 6. The CDR3 spans 16 residues. The CDR3 DNA sequence: TGTGCCAGCAGCCAAGTACTAGGGACTAGCGGAAATGAGCAGTTCTTC. It is translated as CASSQVLGTSGNEQFF.

The chain recombines TRBV29-1 with TRBJ1-2, with 11 nucleotides matching TRBD1. This CDR3 spans 13 amino acids. CDR1 and CDR2 (germline): SQVTM, ANQGSEA. The V gene end was trimmed by 6 bases and the J gene end by 5 bases; junction bases not matched to a gene: 5. This CDR3 reads CSVRDRGVYGYTF. The DNA of the CDR3 is TGCAGCGTGCGGGACAGGGGGGTTTATGGCTACACCTTC.

The chain combines TRBV30 with TRBJ2-1, with D possibly matching TRBD2 (5 bases). Germline V gene data show CDR1 as GTSNPN and CDR2 as SVGIG (reference sequence). This CDR3 has 11 residues. V shed 2 bases and J shed 9 bases, with 8 bases lying between them. The CDR3 loop reads CAWSTEGEQFF. For the CDR3, the DNA is TGTGCCTGGAGTACCGAGGGTGAGCAGTTCTTC.

The chain employs TRBV18 and TRBJ2-3; weak D call: TRBD2 (6 bases). Trimming pared 2 bases from V and 2 bases from J, leaving 11 bases between. The CDR3 covers 15 residues. CDR1 and CDR2 (germline): KGHSH, LQKENI. The CDR3 DNA reads TGTGCCAGCTCACCAAACGGACTACCCACAGATACGCAGTATTTT. Translating it yields CASSPNGLPTDTQYF.

The chain is built from TRBV11-2 and TRBJ2-2; no clear D. V gave up 2 bases and J gave up 1 base, with 8 bases separating them. The CDR3 contains 15 residues. Germline V gives CDR1 SGHAT, CDR2 FQNNGV. The CDR3 loop reads CASSLKHLNTGELFF. The CDR3 DNA is TGTGCCAGCAGCTTAAAACATTTGAACACCGGGGAGCTGTTTTTT.

V gene TRBV27 combines with J gene TRBJ1-4, with 7 bases fitting TRBD1. The CDR3 has 13 amino acids. With V trimmed by 8 bases and J by 7 bases, 7 bases remained unmatched. Germline CDR1 is MNHEY and CDR2 is SMNVEV (reference sequence). CDR3 residues: CASRQGRGEKLFF. The CDR3 nucleotides read TGTGCCAGCCGACAGGGAAGAGGTGAAAAACTGTTTTTT.

To note about this clone: Other DNA sequences in the same sample also yield this CDR3. V and J are TRBV7-2 and TRBJ2-3; the D is unclear. This CDR3 has 12 residues. Germline CDR1 and CDR2: SGHTA and FQGNSA. Trimming cost V 2 bases and J 6 bases, with 6 bases left between them. The CDR3 here is CASSLLSDTQYF. As DNA, the CDR3 is TGTGCCAGCAGCTTATTATCGGATACGCAGTATTTT.

The V gene is TRBV6-2 or TRBV6-3, the J gene TRBJ2-2; 9 bases match TRBD2. This CDR3 region has 17 residues. The V gene's germline CDR1 is MNHEY and CDR2 SVGEGT. The trim removed 5 bases at V and 0 bases at J, leaving 7 bases unmatched. CDR3 in amino acids: CASSHMGLAANTGELFF. DNA of the CDR3: TGTGCCAGCAGTCATATGGGACTAGCAGCGAACACCGGGGAGCTGTTTTTT.

Ten or more counts support this clone. The J gene is TRBJ1-3, the V gene TRBV18; 9 positions match TRBD1. In germline, CDR1 is KGHSH, CDR2 LQKENI. The length of the CDR3 is 16 residues. V gave up 4 bases and J gave up 4 bases; unmatched junction bases: 8. CDR3: CASSRGTGKAGNTIYF. CDR3 in DNA: TGTGCCAGCTCACGAGGGACAGGGAAAGCCGGAAACACCATATATTTT.

The J gene is TRBJ2-3, the V gene TRBV6-6; TRBD2 agrees at 7 bases. The CDR3 covers 13 residues. V lost 6 bases to trimming and J lost 1 base; unmatched junction nucleotides: 1. Germline-derived CDR1 and CDR2 are MNHNY and SVGAGI (reference sequence). DNA for the CDR3: TGTGCCAGCAGCCTAGCGGGCACAGATACGCAGTATTTT. Its translation: CASSLAGTDTQYF.

This clone was recorded once. The genes are TRBV5-1 and TRBJ2-5, with D maybe TRBD1 (6 bases). With 1 base removed from V and 5 bases from J, the gap between germline ends came to 9 bases. The CDR3 consists of 13 residues. Germline V gene data show CDR1 as SGHRS and CDR2 as YFSETQ. The CDR3 bases are TGCGCCAGCAGCTTGCACAGGGAGGAGACCCAGTACTTC. Amino acids: CASSLHREETQYF.

The chain has TRBV6-5 and TRBJ1-1; 8 nucleotides agree with TRBD1. CDR1 is MNHEY and CDR2 is SVGAGI in the germline V gene. V gave up 6 bases and J gave up 10 bases; unmatched junction bases: 7. The CDR3 covers 12 residues. CDR3 nucleotides: TGTGCCAGCAGCATGGACAGGGTCGGAGCTTTCTTT. It encodes CASSMDRVGAFF.

The rearrangement links TRBV29-1 to TRBJ1-1; D perhaps matches TRBD1 (6 bases). V lost 7 bases and J 11 bases, leaving 23 bases between the germline ends. Germline values: CDR1 SQVTM, CDR2 ANQGSEA. This CDR3 is built from 13 residues. The CDR3 DNA reads TGCAGCGCAAGTCCGGGACACCGATCGAGCGCTTTCTTT. This encodes CSASPGHRSSAFF.

V and J are TRBV12-3 or TRBV12-4 and TRBJ2-5; perhaps TRBD1 as D (5 bases). This CDR3 has 13 residues. The V end lost 6 bases, the J end lost 4 bases, and 12 bases lay between the germline ends. The CDR3 nucleotides read TGTGCCAGCAGAACAGGCTTTTCAGAGACCCAGTACTTC. It encodes CASRTGFSETQYF.

This chain's CDR3 is CASSRFGQGQSPLHF. Written as DNA, the CDR3 is TGTGCCAGCAGTCGGTTCGGACAGGGTCAATCACCCCTCCACTTT. This chain joins TRBV28 and TRBJ1-6; 8 bases fit TRBD1. Losses at the gene ends were 5 bases for V and 10 bases for J; bases not matched to a gene: 10. CDR3 size: 15 residues. Looked up from germline, CDR1 is MDHEN and CDR2 is SYDVKM.

V and J are TRBV29-1 and TRBJ2-1; the match to TRBD2 covers 11 bases. After removal of 6 bases from V and 0 bases from J, the junction contained 1 base not matched to a gene. The CDR3 is made up of 14 amino acids. The V gene's germline CDR1 is SQVTM and CDR2 ANQGSEA. The CDR3: CSVGTSGSYNEQFF. CDR3 DNA: TGCAGCGTCGGGACTAGCGGCTCCTACAATGAGCAGTTCTTC.

This chain links TRBV25-1 with TRBJ2-1; TRBD1 matches 8 bases. V gave up 2 bases and J gave up 8 bases; unmatched junction bases: 8. The CDR3 is 15 residues long. Germline assignment: CDR1 MGHDK and CDR2 SYGVNS. In DNA, the CDR3 is TGTGCCAGCAGTGAACAGGACAGGGTGTTAGATGAGCAGTTCTTC. Its translation is CASSEQDRVLDEQFF.

The CDR3 here is CASSPRQTGTSYEQYF. The CDR3 DNA is TGTGCCAGCAGTCCCCGTCAGACAGGTACATCCTACGAGCAGTACTTC. The rearrangement uses TRBV28 and TRBJ2-7, with D maybe TRBD1 (6 bases). V lost 5 bases, J lost 1 base, and 18 bases lay in between. CDR1 is MDHEN and CDR2 is SYDVKM in the germline V gene. This CDR3 is 16 amino acids long.

Of note for this clone: The germline gene is not matched at one end of the junction; a read error may be the cause. CDR3 bases: TGTGCCAGCAGCCGAACGACAGGGGACTCCTCCAACGAGCAGTACTTC. It translates to CASSRTTGDSSNEQYF. The V call is TRBV14, the J call TRBJ2-7, with 8 bases lining up with TRBD1. The CDR3 spans 16 residues. Germline V CDR1 and CDR2: SGHDN, FVKESK.

The chain couples TRBV29-1 to TRBJ1-2; 9 bases line up with TRBD1. The CDR3 has 11 residues. Germline CDR1 SQVTM, CDR2 ANQGSEA. The V segment lost 6 bases and the J segment 8 bases; nucleotides outside the gene matches: 4. The CDR3 DNA follows: TGCAGCGTCGGGGGACAGGGAGGCTACACCTTC. Its translation is CSVGGQGGYTF.

This chain joins TRBV7-8 and TRBJ2-7; TRBD2 aligns across 7 bases. The junction had 7 bases not matched to a gene; V was cut back by 5 bases and J by 3 bases. Germline-derived CDR1 and CDR2 are SGHVS and FQNEAQ. The CDR3 totals 14 residues. The CDR3 bases are TGTGCCAGCAGCCCGGCGGGAGTGTTCTACGAGCAGTACTTC. Amino acid sequence: CASSPAGVFYEQYF.

This clone showed up just once. The rearrangement links TRBV6-5 to TRBJ1-1, with 7 positions matching TRBD1. The V gene's germline CDR1 is MNHEY and CDR2 SVGAGI. The CDR3 is 16 residues long. V was pared by 2 bases and J by 5 bases, with 11 bases of the junction left unmatched. In DNA form, the CDR3 reads TGTGCCAGCAGTTACCCCCAGTTAGGGGGCAGGACTGAAGCTTTCTTT. Its protein product is CASSYPQLGGRTEAFF.

This chain uses TRBV11-2 with TRBJ1-2, with D perhaps matching TRBD1 (5 bases). The CDR3 is 15 residues long. V lost 0 bases and J lost 6, with 14 bases in between. Germline-derived CDR1 and CDR2 are SGHAT and FQNNGV. The CDR3 sequence is CASSLDPRGRDGYTF. CDR3 in DNA: TGTGCCAGCAGCTTAGATCCAAGGGGCAGGGATGGCTACACCTTC.

J is TRBJ2-1 and V is TRBV27; D is undetermined. The ends were cut back, 1 base at V and 10 bases at J, with 5 bases in the middle. The CDR3 has 11 residues. Germline CDR1 is MNHEY and CDR2 is SMNVEV (reference sequence). The CDR3 nucleotides read TGTGCCAGCAGTTTATATCTAGAGCAGTTCTTC. Translating gives CASSLYLEQFF.

This sequence joins TRBV7-9 and TRBJ2-5; unclear D gene. Trimming cost V 0 bases and J 0 bases, with 8 bases left between them. Looked up from germline, CDR1 is SEHNR and CDR2 is FQNEAQ (reference sequence). The CDR3 extends over 15 amino acids. The CDR3 spells CASSLARSDQETQYF. CDR3 DNA: TGTGCCAGCAGCTTAGCGAGAAGTGACCAAGAGACCCAGTACTTC.

The chain is built from TRBV5-1 and TRBJ2-1; D remains ambiguous. The V end lost 4 bases, the J end lost 0 bases, and 8 bases lay between the germline ends. Germline values: CDR1 SGHRS, CDR2 YFSETQ. The CDR3 runs to 14 residues. The CDR3 region has the DNA TGCGCCAGCAGCGGGCACACCTCCTACAATGAGCAGTTCTTC. It is translated as CASSGHTSYNEQFF.

The count of this clone is one. The V gene is TRBV19, the J gene TRBJ2-7; unclear D gene. The length of the CDR3 is 12 residues. Germline assignment: CDR1 LNHDA and CDR2 SQIVND (reference sequence). Trimming left V 1 base short and J 3 bases short, with 4 bases between. The CDR3 reads CASSIAGYEQYF. The CDR3 coding sequence is TGTGCCAGTAGTATAGCAGGCTACGAGCAGTACTTC.

In this sample, this clone turned up a few times. This rearrangement joins TRBV5-1 to TRBJ1-5; TRBD1 agrees at 7 bases. J lost 6 bases, V lost 4 bases, and 13 bases had no gene match. CDR1 is SGHRS, CDR2 YFSETQ, per germline. CDR3 length: 16 amino acids. The CDR3 nucleotides are TGCGCCAGCAGCGTATCCGGAATGGGACAGAGTCAGCCCCAGCATTTT. Protein product: CASSVSGMGQSQPQHF.